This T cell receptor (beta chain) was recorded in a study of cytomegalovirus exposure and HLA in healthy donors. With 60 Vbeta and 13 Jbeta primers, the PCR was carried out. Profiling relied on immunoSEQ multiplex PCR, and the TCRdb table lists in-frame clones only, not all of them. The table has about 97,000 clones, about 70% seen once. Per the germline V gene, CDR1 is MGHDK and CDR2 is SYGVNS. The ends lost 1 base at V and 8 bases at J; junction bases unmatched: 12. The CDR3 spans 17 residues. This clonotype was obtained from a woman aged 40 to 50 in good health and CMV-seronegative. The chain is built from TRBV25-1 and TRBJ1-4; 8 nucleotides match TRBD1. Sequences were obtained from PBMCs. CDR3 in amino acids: CASSELTFGQGGEKLFF. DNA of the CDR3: TGTGCCAGCAGTGAATTGACCTTCGGACAGGGCGGAGAAAAACTGTTTTTT.